The clone carrying this TCR beta chain was seen ten or more times. At the time of active disease, bone marrow was collected from every patient. From roughly 0.4 ug of RNA, a library with molecular barcoded alpha/delta and beta/gamma adaptors was made. TCRdb re-called the reads with MiXCR, one entry per CDR3 protein. The table records 45,000 to 55,000 distinct CDR3 sequences, more than 10% of them present only once. The data derive from a study of read filtering for tumor transcriptome and immune sequencing. Across the study: IR-seq gave about 3.5 to 11 million TCR reads per sample; RNA-seq gave about 75 to 1,400.

The CDR3 has 19 residues. V trimming: 5 bases; J trimming: 2 bases; junction bases outside the gene matches: 13. The germline CDR1 and CDR2 sequences are LNHDA and SQIVND (reference sequence). The chain couples TRBV19 to TRBJ2-7; 15 nucleotides align to TRBD2. The TCR was taken from a donor at least 40 years old with multiple myeloma. Sequenced input: a population of CD138-negative cells sorted from bone marrow. CDR3 nucleotides: TGTGCCAGTAGTCCCAGCGGACTAGCGGGAGGGCAAAGGGCCTACGAGCAGTACTTC. This encodes CASSPSGLAGGQRAYEQYF.